The rows below give T cell receptor beta chains drawn from one sample of a study of high-grade serous ovarian cancer treatment subgroups. Clones were sequenced by immunoSEQ multiplex PCR, and TCRdb holds only the in-frame ones, with some missing. The sample lists about 5,700 clones; roughly 77% were seen once. Sequencing was performed on tumor tissue. The receptors come from a human donor with high-grade serous ovarian cancer. CDR3s include the opening cysteine and the closing phenylalanine or tryptophan. The order of the fields is J gene, V gene, clone size, D gene, CDR3 protein, CDR3 DNA. D genes are given only for firm matches. The listing skips clone size in some rows; elsewhere it reads once, few, many or a size class.

TRBJ1-1 TRBV6-5 - - CASSSGHPSTEAFF TGTGCCAGCAGTTCGGGGCACCCGAGCACTGAAGCTTTCTTT
TRBJ1-3 TRBV5-1 - - CASSVTVHSSGNTIYF TGCGCCAGCAGCGTGACAGTTCATTCCTCTGGAAACACCATATATTTT
TRBJ1-6 TRBV28 - TRBD1 CASSATDRDNSPLHF TGTGCCAGCAGTGCGACGGACAGGGATAATTCACCCCTCCACTTT
TRBJ1-4 TRBV6-1 - - CASSEGGVTNEKLFF TGTGCCAGCAGTGAAGGAGGGGTAACTAATGAAAAACTGTTTTTT
TRBJ1-2 TRBV15 - TRBD1 CATSREVLGQGARGYTF TGTGCCACCAGCAGAGAAGTCTTAGGACAGGGGGCGCGTGGCTACACCTTC
TRBJ1-3 TRBV5-4 few - CASSLGGRQGSSGNTIYF TGTGCCAGCAGCTTAGGGGGTAGGCAGGGGAGTTCTGGAAACACCATATATTTT
TRBJ2-1 TRBV27 once - CASSRPIGAEQFF TGTGCCAGCAGCCGACCGATCGGGGCTGAGCAGTTCTTC
TRBJ2-1 TRBV7-9 - - CASSPLVGGLNNEQFF TGTGCCAGCAGCCCCTTAGTCGGGGGGCTAAACAATGAGCAGTTCTTC
TRBJ1-2 TRBV6-1 - - CASSVGADPYGYTF TGTGCCAGCAGTGTAGGGGCAGACCCGTATGGCTACACCTTC
TRBJ2-5 TRBV7-6 few - CASSLANAGAGETQYF TGTGCCAGCAGCTTAGCGAACGCGGGGGCGGGGGAGACCCAGTACTTC
TRBJ1-1 TRBV11-3 - - CASSSYTAPFFAEAFF TGTGCCAGCAGCTCATATACGGCCCCCTTTTTCGCTGAAGCTTTCTTT
TRBJ2-2 TRBV5-1 once TRBD1 CASSPRTGSRNTGELFF TGCGCCAGCAGCCCAAGGACAGGTAGTAGGAACACCGGGGAGCTGTTTTTT
TRBJ2-2 TRBV4-1 few - CASSHDWTGGDTGELFF TGCGCCAGCAGCCATGATTGGACAGGCGGGGATACCGGGGAGCTGTTTTTT
TRBJ1-6 TRBV18 - - CASSPGQADNSPLHF TGTGCCAGCTCACCGGGGCAGGCGGATAATTCACCCCTCCACTTT
TRBJ1-4 TRBV29-1 once - CSVAGEVAEKLFF TGCAGCGTTGCGGGGGAGGTGGCTGAAAAACTGTTTTTT
TRBJ2-2 TRBV5-1 - - CASSLAPNGELFF TGCGCCAGCAGCTTGGCCCCCAACGGGGAGCTGTTTTTT
TRBJ1-1 TRBV21-1 - - CASSPQGTTTNTEAFF TGTGCCAGCAGCCCCCAAGGGACCACAACGAACACTGAAGCTTTCTTT
TRBJ2-7 TRBV20-1 - - CSAMWGEQYF TGCAGTGCTATGTGGGGGGAGCAGTACTTC
TRBJ2-4 TRBV9 - - CASSASGMGNIQYF TGTGCCAGCAGCGCGTCTGGGATGGGCAACATTCAGTACTTC
TRBJ1-5 TRBV7-3 once - CASSSTRDQPQHF TGTGCCAGCAGCTCCACACGAGATCAGCCCCAGCATTTT
TRBJ1-2 TRBV5-6 - - CASSLERGWGYTF TGTGCCAGCAGCTTGGAGCGGGGTTGGGGCTACACCTTC
TRBJ1-2 TRBV7-2 - - CASTSTGSYGYTF TGTGCCAGCACCTCGACCGGGTCCTATGGCTACACCTTC
TRBJ1-4 TRBV4-2 - - CASSQELDEKLFF TGTGCCAGCAGCCAAGAATTGGACGAAAAACTGTTTTTT
TRBJ2-2 TRBV5-1 once - CASSLRPDTGELFF TGCGCCAGCAGCCTACGACCAGACACCGGGGAGCTGTTTTTT
TRBJ2-6 TRBV27 - - CASSLFYSGANVLTF TGTGCCAGCAGTTTATTTTACTCTGGGGCCAACGTCCTGACTTTC
TRBJ2-3 TRBV27 - - CASSLMGGGLDTQYF TGTGCCAGCTCCCTCATGGGGGGGGGCTTGGATACGCAGTATTTT
TRBJ1-2 TRBV5-1 - - CASSLVGEYGYTF TGCGCCAGCAGCTTGGTAGGCGAGTATGGCTACACCTTC
TRBJ1-1 TRBV11-3 - - CASSLEGTVNTEAFF TGTGCCAGCAGCTTAGAAGGGACGGTGAACACTGAAGCTTTCTTT